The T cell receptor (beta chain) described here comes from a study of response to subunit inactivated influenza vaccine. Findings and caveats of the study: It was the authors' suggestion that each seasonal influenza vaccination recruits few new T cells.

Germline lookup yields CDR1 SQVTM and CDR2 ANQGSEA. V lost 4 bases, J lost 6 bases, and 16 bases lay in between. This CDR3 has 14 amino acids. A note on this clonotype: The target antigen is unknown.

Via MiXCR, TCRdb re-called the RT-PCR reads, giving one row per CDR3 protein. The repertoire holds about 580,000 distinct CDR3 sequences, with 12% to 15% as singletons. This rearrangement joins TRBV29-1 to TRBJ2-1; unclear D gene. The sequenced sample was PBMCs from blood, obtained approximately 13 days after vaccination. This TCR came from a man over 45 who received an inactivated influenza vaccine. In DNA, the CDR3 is TGCAGCGTTGGTCCAGGTCTGGGGTTCAATGAGCAGTTCTTC. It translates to CSVGPGLGFNEQFF.